This T cell receptor (beta chain) derives from a study of blood T cell repertoires in COVID-19. Across the whole study: Samples of COVID-19 (acute and convalescent) were obtained from the United States, Italy and Spain.

In the authors' workflow: How many nucleated cells were present was estimated from reference gene primer amplification. Assay: immunoSEQ multiplex PCR; the TCRdb copy retains only in-frame clones and omits some. V and J calls and clone size are those listed in that table; D and trimming were worked out from the DNA. The profile shows 220,000 or so clones, more than 75% of them singletons. The sequence derives from a man aged 45-60 years who had recovered from COVID-19. The specimen sequenced was peripheral blood.

In DNA, the CDR3 is TGTGCCAGCAGTTTGGACAGGGCGGGGACGGGACTAGCGGTGGAGCAGTACTTC. Encoded protein: CASSLDRAGTGLAVEQYF. The chain links TRBV28 to TRBJ2-7; 11 bases line up with TRBD2. Germline V gene sequence: CDR1 MDHEN, CDR2 SYDVKM. V shed 3 bases, J shed 7 bases, and the junction held 17 bases outside the gene matches. The CDR3 consists of 18 residues.